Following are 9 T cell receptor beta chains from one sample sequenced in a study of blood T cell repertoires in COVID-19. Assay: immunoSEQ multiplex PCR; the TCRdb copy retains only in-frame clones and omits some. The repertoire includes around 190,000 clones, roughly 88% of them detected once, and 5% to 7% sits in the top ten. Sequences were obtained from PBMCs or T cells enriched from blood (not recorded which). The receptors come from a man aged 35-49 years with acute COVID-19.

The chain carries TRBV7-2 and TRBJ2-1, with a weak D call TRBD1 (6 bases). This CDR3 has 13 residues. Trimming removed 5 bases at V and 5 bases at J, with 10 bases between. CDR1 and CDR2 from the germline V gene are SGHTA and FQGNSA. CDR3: CASSPDRHNEQFF. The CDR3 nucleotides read TGTGCCAGCAGCCCCGACAGGCACAATGAGCAGTTCTTC. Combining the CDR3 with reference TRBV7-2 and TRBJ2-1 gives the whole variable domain GAGVSQSPSNKVTEKGKDVELRCDPISGHTALYWYRQSLGQGLEFLIYFQGNSAPDKSGLPSDRFSAERTGGSVSTLTIQRTQQEDSAVYLCASSPDRHNEQFFGPGTRLTVL.

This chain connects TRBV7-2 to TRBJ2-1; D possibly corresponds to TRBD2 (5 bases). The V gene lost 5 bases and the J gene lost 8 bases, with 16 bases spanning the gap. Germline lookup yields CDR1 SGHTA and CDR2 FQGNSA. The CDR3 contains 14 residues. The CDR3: CASSLRGGWDEQFF. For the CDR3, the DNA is TGTGCCAGCAGCCTAAGAGGAGGTTGGGATGAGCAGTTCTTC.

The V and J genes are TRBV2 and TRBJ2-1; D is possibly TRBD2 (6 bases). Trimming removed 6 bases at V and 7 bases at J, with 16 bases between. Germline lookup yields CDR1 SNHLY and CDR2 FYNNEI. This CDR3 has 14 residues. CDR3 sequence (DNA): TGTGCCAGCAGGGAGTGGGAGGCAAGTAATGAGCAGTTCTTC. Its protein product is CASREWEASNEQFF.

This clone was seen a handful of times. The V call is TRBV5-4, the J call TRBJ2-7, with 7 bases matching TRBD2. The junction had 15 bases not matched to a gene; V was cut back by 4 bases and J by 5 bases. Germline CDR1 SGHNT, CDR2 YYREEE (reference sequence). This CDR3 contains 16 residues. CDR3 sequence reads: CASSPLPAGVLHEQYF. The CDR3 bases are TGTGCCAGCAGCCCCCTCCCGGCGGGAGTACTCCACGAGCAGTACTTC. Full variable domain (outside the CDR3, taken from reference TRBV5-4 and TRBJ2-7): ETGVTQSPTHLIKTRGQQVTLRCSSQSGHNTVSWYQQALGQGPQFIFQYYREEENGRGNFPPRFSGLQFPNYSSELNVNALELDDSALYLCASSPLPAGVLHEQYFGPGTRLTVT.

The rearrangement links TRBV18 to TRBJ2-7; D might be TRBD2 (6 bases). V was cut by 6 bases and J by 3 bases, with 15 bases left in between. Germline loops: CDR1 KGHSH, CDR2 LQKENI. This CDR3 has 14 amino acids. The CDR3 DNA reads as TGTGCCAGCTCTCGGGACTCAAAGGGCTACGAGCAGTACTTC. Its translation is CASSRDSKGYEQYF.

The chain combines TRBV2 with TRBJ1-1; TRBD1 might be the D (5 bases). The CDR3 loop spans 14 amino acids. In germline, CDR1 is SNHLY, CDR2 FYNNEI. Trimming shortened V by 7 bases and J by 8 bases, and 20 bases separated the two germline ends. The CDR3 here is CASTKAAGDLEAFF. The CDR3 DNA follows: TGTGCCAGCACCAAGGCAGCGGGGGACCTCGAAGCTTTCTTT.

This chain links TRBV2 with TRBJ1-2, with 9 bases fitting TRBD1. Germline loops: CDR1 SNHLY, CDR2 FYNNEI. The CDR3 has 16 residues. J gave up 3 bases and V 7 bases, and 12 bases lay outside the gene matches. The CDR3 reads CASKGQGTRRYYGYTF. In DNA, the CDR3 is TGTGCCAGCAAGGGACAGGGCACCCGACGGTACTATGGCTACACCTTC.

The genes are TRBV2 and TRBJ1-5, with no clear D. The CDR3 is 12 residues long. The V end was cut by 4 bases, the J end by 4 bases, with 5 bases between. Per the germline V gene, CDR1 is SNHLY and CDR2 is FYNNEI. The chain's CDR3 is CASSVGNQPQHF. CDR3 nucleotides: TGTGCCAGCAGTGTCGGGAATCAGCCCCAGCATTTT.

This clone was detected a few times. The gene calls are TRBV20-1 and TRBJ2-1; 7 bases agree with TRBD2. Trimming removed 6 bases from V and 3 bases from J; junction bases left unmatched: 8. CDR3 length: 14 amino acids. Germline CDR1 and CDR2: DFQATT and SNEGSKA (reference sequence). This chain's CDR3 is CSASAGRGYNEQFF. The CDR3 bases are TGCAGTGCAAGTGCGGGGAGGGGCTACAATGAGCAGTTCTTC.